This T cell receptor beta chain was identified during a study of blood T cell repertoires in COVID-19. Study details: Acute-phase and convalescent COVID-19 samples originated in the United States, Italy and Spain. T cells, B-cell-depleted T cells, or PBMCs supplied cDNA or gDNA.

CDR1 is LNHDA and CDR2 is SQIVND in the germline V gene (reference sequence). This CDR3 spans 15 amino acids. The germline V and J ends were trimmed by 3 bases and 3 bases, with 12 bases remaining between them. This table comes from immunoSEQ multiplex PCR, and its TCRdb copy is limited to in-frame clones, with some not included. The data show 99,000 or so clones, with 80% to 85% seen just once and 15% held by the top ten. The V gene is TRBV19, the J gene TRBJ1-5; a possible D gene is TRBD1 (5 bases). The source of this sequence is a woman older than 75 with acute or convalescent COVID-19. The sample comprised peripheral blood. CDR3 sequence reads: CASSIVAGNNQPQHF. The CDR3 DNA reads as TGTGCCAGTAGTATCGTGGCAGGGAACAATCAGCCCCAGCATTTT.